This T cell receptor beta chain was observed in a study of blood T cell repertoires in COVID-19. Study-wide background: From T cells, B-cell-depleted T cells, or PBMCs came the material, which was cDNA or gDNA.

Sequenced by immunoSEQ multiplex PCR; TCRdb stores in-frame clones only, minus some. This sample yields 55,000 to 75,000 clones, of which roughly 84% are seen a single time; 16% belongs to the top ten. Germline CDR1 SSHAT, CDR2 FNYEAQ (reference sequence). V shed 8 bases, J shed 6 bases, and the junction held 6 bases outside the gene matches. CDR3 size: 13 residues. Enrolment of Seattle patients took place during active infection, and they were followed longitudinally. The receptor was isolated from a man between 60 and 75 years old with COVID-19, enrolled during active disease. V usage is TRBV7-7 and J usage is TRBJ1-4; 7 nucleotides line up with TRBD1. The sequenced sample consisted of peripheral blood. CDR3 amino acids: CASRGQGDEKLFF. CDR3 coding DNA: TGTGCCAGCCGAGGGCAGGGGGATGAAAAACTGTTTTTT.